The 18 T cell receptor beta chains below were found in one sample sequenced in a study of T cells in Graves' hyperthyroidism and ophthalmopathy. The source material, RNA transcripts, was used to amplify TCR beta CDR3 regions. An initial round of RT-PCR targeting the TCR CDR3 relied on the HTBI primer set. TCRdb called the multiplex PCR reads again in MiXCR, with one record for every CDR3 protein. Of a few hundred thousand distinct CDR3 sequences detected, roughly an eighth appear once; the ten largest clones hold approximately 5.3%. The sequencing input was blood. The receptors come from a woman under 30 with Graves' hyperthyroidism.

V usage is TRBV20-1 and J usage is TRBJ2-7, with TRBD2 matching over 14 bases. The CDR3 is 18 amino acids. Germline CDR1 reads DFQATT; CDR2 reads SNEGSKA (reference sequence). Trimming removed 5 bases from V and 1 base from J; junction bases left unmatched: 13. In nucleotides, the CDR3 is TGCAGTGCTCACCCCCCGGGACTAGCGGGAGTAGGGTCCTACGAGCAGTACTTC. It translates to CSAHPPGLAGVGSYEQYF.

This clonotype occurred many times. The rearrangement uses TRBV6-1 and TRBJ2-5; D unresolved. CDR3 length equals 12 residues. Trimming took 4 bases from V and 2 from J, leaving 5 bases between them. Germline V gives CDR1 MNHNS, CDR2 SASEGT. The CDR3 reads CASSGLQETQYF. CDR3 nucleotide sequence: TGTGCCAGCAGTGGGCTTCAAGAGACCCAGTACTTC.

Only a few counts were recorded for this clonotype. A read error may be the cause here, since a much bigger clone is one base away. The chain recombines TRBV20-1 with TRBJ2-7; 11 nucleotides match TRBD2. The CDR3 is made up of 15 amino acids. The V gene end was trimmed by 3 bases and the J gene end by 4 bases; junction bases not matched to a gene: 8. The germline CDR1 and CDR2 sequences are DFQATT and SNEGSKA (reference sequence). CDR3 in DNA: TGCAGTGCTAGTACTAGCGGGAGATTTTTGTACGAGCAGTACTTC. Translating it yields CSASTSGRFLYEQYF.

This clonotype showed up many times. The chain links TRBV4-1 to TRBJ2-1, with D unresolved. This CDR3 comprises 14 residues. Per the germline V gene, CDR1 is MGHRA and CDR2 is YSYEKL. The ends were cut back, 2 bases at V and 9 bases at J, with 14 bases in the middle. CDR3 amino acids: CASSQTGGHPEQFF. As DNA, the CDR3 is TGCGCCAGCAGCCAAACGGGTGGTCACCCTGAGCAGTTCTTC.

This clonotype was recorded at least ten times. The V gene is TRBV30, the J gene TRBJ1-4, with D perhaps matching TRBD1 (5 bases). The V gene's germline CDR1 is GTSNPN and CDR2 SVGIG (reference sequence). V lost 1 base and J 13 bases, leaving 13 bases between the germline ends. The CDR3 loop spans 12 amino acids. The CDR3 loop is CAWSAGFGTLFF. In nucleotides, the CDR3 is TGTGCCTGGAGTGCAGGTTTCGGGACACTGTTTTTT.

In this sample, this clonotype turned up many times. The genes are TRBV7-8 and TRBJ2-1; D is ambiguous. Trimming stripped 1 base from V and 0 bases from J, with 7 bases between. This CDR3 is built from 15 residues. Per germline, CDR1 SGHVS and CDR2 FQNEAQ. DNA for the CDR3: TGTGCCAGCAGCTTAGTAACCCTCTCCTACAATGAGCAGTTCTTC. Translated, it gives CASSLVTLSYNEQFF. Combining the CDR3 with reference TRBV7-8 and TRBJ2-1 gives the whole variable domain GAGVSQSPRYKVAKRGQDVALRCDPISGHVSLFWYQQALGQGPEFLTYFQNEAQLDKSGLPSDRFFAERPEGSVSTLKIQRTQQEDSAVYLCASSLVTLSYNEQFFGPGTRLTVL.

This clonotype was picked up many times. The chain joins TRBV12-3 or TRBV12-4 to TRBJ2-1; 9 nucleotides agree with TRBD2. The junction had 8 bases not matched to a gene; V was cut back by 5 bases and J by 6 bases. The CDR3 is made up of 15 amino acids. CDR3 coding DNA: TGTGCCAGCAGTGTCCTAGCGGGATTGCCCAATGAGCAGTTCTTC. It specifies CASSVLAGLPNEQFF.

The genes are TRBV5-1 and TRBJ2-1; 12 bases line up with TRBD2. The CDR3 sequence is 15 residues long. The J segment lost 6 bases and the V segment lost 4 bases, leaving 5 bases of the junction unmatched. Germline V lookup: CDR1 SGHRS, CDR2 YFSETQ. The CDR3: CASSPPTSGSNEQFF. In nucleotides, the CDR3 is TGCGCCAGCAGCCCCCCGACTAGCGGGAGCAATGAGCAGTTCTTC.

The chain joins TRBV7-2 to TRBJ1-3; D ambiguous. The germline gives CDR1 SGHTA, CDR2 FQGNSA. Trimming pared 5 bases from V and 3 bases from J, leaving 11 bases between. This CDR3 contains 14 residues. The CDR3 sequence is CASSPQAGGNTIYF. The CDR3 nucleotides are TGTGCCAGCAGCCCCCAGGCTGGTGGAAACACCATATATTTT.

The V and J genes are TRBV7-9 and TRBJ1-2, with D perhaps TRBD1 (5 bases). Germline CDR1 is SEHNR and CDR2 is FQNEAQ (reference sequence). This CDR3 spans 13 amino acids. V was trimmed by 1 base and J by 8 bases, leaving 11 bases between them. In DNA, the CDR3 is TGTGCCAGCAGCTTAGGGAAGGGGATCGGCTACACCTTC. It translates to CASSLGKGIGYTF.

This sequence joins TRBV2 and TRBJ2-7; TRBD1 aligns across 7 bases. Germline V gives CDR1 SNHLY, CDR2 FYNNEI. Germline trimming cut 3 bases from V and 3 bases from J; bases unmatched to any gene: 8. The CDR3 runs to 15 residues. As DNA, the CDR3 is TGTGCCAGCAGTGATCCGGGGACAGAAGACTACGAGCAGTACTTC. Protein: CASSDPGTEDYEQYF.

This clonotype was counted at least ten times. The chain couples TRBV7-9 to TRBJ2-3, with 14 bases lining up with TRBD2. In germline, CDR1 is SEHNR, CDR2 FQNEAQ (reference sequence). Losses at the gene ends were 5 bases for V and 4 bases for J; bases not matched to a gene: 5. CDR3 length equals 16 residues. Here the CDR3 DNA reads TGTGCCAGCAGCGGCCGGACTAGCGGGAGGTCAGATACGCAGTATTTT. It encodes CASSGRTSGRSDTQYF.

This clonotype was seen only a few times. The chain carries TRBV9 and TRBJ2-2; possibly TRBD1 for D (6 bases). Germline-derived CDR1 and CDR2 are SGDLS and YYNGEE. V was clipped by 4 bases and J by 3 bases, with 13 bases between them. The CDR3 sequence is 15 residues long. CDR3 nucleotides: TGTGCCAGCAGCACGAGATCAGGGGACACCGGGGAGCTGTTTTTT. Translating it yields CASSTRSGDTGELFF.

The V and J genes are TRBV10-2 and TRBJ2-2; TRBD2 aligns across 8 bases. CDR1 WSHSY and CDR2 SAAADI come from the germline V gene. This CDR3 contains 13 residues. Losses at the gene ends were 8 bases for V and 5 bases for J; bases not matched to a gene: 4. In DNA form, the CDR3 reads TGCGCCAGCCGACTAGCGCCTACCGGGGAGCTGTTTTTT. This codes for CASRLAPTGELFF.

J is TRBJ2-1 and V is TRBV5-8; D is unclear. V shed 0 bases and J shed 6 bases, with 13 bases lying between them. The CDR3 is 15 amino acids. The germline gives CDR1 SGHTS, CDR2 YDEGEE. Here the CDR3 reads CASSLESLVVNEQFF. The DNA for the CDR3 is TGTGCCAGCAGCTTGGAAAGTTTAGTCGTCAATGAGCAGTTCTTC.

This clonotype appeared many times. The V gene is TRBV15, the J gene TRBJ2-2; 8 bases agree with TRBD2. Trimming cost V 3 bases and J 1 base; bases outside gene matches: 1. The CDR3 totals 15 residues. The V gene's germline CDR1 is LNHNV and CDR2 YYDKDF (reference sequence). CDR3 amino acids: CATSSAGGNTGELFF. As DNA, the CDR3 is TGTGCCACCAGCAGCGCGGGGGGGAACACCGGGGAGCTGTTTTTT. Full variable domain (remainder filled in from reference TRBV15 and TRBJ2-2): DAMVIQNPRYQVTQFGKPVTLSCSQTLNHNVMYWYQQKSSQAPKLLFHYYDKDFNNEADTPDNFQSRRPNTSFCFLDIRSPGLGDTAMYLCATSSAGGNTGELFFGEGSRLTVL.

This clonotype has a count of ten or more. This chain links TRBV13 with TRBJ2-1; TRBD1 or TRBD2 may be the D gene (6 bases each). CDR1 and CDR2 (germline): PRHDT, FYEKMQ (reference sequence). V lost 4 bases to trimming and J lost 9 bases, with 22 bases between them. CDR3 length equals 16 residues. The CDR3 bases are TGTGCCAGCAGCTCCCCAAAGGGGGGTAGGCCGGGTGAGCAGTTCTTC. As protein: CASSSPKGGRPGEQFF.

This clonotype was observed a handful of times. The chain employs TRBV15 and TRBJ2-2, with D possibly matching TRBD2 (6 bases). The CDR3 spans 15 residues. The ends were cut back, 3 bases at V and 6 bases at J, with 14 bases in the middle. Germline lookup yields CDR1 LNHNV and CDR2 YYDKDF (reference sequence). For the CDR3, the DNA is TGTGCCACCAGCAGCCTAAACGCGGGGTCCGGGGAGCTGTTTTTT. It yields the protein CATSSLNAGSGELFF.